The sequence of this TCR beta chain was determined in a study of T cell repertoires in cytomegalovirus infection. The CDR3 contains 17 residues. The V segment lost 3 bases and the J segment 3 bases; nucleotides outside the gene matches: 8. Looked up from germline, CDR1 is SGHDT and CDR2 is YYEEEE. Concerning this clonotype: Its antigen is not known.

Each CDR3 protein is one row after TCRdb ran MiXCR on the reads. Here the sample spans fewer than 950,000 distinct CDR3 sequences, over 25% being singletons. The receptor's source is a human donor in good health (CMV status not recorded). Some clones in this sample may be carry-over from other donors' samples. The material sequenced was cultured CD8+ T cells from PBMCs, taken from culture after CMV antigen stimulation. This rearrangement joins TRBV5-6 to TRBJ2-2; 10 bases are shared with TRBD2. CDR3 loop: CASSSILAGDDTGELFF. The CDR3, as DNA: TGTGCCAGCAGCTCCATCCTAGCGGGGGATGACACCGGGGAGCTGTTTTTT.